One and the same sample provided the 29 T cell receptor beta chains below, sequenced in a study of blood T cell repertoires in COVID-19. Profiling relied on immunoSEQ multiplex PCR, and the TCRdb table lists in-frame clones only, not all of them. The sample records some 350,000 clones, around 90% being singletons. Sequencing input: peripheral blood. The receptors shown here come from a human donor in a cohort sampled during active COVID-19.

This clone was seen a few times. V usage is TRBV2 and J usage is TRBJ2-7, with D tentatively TRBD2 (6 bases). Germline V gene sequence: CDR1 SNHLY, CDR2 FYNNEI. The V end was cut by 2 bases, the J end by 4 bases, with 12 bases between. This CDR3 spans 14 amino acids. As DNA, the CDR3 is TGTGCCAGCAGTGAAATGTGGCGGGGTTACGAGCAGTACTTC. Its translation: CASSEMWRGYEQYF. Together with reference TRBV2 and TRBJ2-7, the CDR3 gives the full variable domain: EPEVTQTPSHQVTQMGQEVILRCVPISNHLYFYWYRQILGQKVEFLVSFYNNEISEKSEIFDDQFSVERPDGSNFTLKIRSTKLEDSAMYFCASSEMWRGYEQYFGPGTRLTVT.

The rearrangement links TRBV5-1 to TRBJ1-2, with D maybe TRBD1 (5 bases). CDR3 length: 12 residues. Trimming removed 4 bases from V and 5 bases from J, with 9 bases in between. Germline-derived CDR1 and CDR2 are SGHRS and YFSETQ. The CDR3 sequence: CASSLTGYGYTF. DNA for the CDR3: TGCGCCAGCAGCCTAACAGGTTATGGCTACACCTTC.

In the case of this clone: Different DNA sequences within this sample yield the same CDR3. The chain recombines TRBV5-1 with TRBJ1-1; 10 nucleotides align to TRBD1. The CDR3 has 15 amino acids. V shed 5 bases and J 5 bases; nucleotides not matched to a gene: 9. Germline V gene lookup returns CDR1 SGHRS and CDR2 YFSETQ. The CDR3: CASSRGQGVRTEAFF. The CDR3 DNA follows: TGCGCCAGCAGTCGCGGACAGGGGGTTAGAACTGAAGCTTTCTTT.

The V and J genes are TRBV5-1 and TRBJ2-7, with 8 bases identical to TRBD2. The CDR3 runs 14 residues. Unmatched junction bases numbered 7, after V lost 2 bases and J lost 6 bases. Looked up from germline, CDR1 is SGHRS and CDR2 is YFSETQ. CDR3 nucleotides: TGCGCCAGCAGCTTAGGGACTAGTCATGGCGAGCAGTACTTC. As protein: CASSLGTSHGEQYF.

The gene calls are TRBV7-8 and TRBJ1-2; 9 bases map to TRBD1. In germline, CDR1 is SGHVS, CDR2 FQNEAQ. Losses at the gene ends were 1 base for V and 9 bases for J; bases not matched to a gene: 12. The CDR3 runs to 16 residues. CDR3 DNA: TGTGCCAGCAGCTTAGTAAGGACAGGGGCCGGTGTTCGCTACACCTTC. Translating it yields CASSLVRTGAGVRYTF.

The genes are TRBV6-5 and TRBJ2-7; TRBD2 matches 9 bases. CDR3 length: 14 residues. Germline trimming cut 2 bases from V and 5 bases from J; bases unmatched to any gene: 4. Germline V lookup: CDR1 MNHEY, CDR2 SVGAGI. The CDR3 DNA reads TGTGCCAGCAGTTACGGGCGCGGGGGGGACGAGCAGTACTTC. Encoded protein: CASSYGRGGDEQYF.

This chain links TRBV5-1 with TRBJ1-2; D gene unclear. Trimming removed 7 bases from V and 5 bases from J, with 15 bases in between. The CDR3 extends over 13 amino acids. The germline CDR1 and CDR2 sequences are SGHRS and YFSETQ. The CDR3 coding sequence is TGCGCCAGCGGAAATGAGGAGAGTTATGGCTACACCTTC. Amino acids: CASGNEESYGYTF.

The chain carries TRBV21-1 and TRBJ2-1; the table's D call TRBD1 went unverified against the DNA. TRBV21-1 is a known pseudogene. The CDR3 spans 12 residues. The CDR3 DNA is TGTGCCAGCGACAGGGGGATTAATGAGCAGTTCTTC. Amino acid sequence: CASDRGINEQFF.

The V and J genes are TRBV12-3 or TRBV12-4 and TRBJ1-2; 7 bases match TRBD1. J gave up 8 bases and V 6 bases, and 9 bases lay outside the gene matches. The CDR3 has 13 residues. The CDR3 loop is CASSPTGVGGYTF. In DNA, the CDR3 is TGTGCCAGCAGCCCTACAGGGGTGGGAGGCTACACCTTC.

In the case of this clone: This same CDR3 is encoded by further DNA sequences in the sample. J is TRBJ1-5 and V is TRBV19; 8 bases are shared with TRBD1. Germline V gene lookup returns CDR1 LNHDA and CDR2 SQIVND (reference sequence). V was clipped by 2 bases and J by 6 bases; unmatched bases: 3. This CDR3 contains 14 residues. This CDR3 reads CASSIRTGPQPQHF. The CDR3 coding sequence is TGTGCCAGTAGTATAAGGACAGGGCCTCAGCCCCAGCATTTT.

This chain links TRBV30 with TRBJ1-1; D possibly corresponds to TRBD1 (5 bases). The CDR3 loop spans 15 amino acids. Germline V gene data show CDR1 as GTSNPN and CDR2 as SVGIG (reference sequence). Trimming shortened V by 2 bases and J by 3 bases, and 16 bases separated the two germline ends. The CDR3 sequence is CAWSLGLQEDTEAFF. CDR3 bases: TGTGCCTGGAGTCTGGGGCTTCAAGAGGACACTGAAGCTTTCTTT.

This clone was seen once. V gene TRBV9 combines with J gene TRBJ2-7; TRBD1 agrees at 7 bases. Germline CDR1 SGDLS, CDR2 YYNGEE. With 4 bases clipped from V and 2 bases from J, the junction kept 6 bases outside the gene matches. The CDR3 consists of 14 residues. CDR3 in DNA: TGTGCCAGCAGCCCGGGACAGTATCCCTACGAGCAGTACTTC. Translating it yields CASSPGQYPYEQYF. Variable domain in full (rest from reference TRBV9 and TRBJ2-7): DSGVTQTPKHLITATGQRVTLRCSPRSGDLSVYWYQQSLDQGLQFLIQYYNGEERAKGNILERFSAQQFPDLHSELNLSSLELGDSALYFCASSPGQYPYEQYFGPGTRLTVT.

On this clone itself: Other DNA sequences in the same sample also yield this CDR3. The chain combines TRBV6-1 with TRBJ2-1; tentatively, D is TRBD2 (6 bases). The CDR3 consists of 15 residues. With 3 bases removed from V and 0 bases from J, the gap between germline ends came to 9 bases. Germline V gene data show CDR1 as MNHNS and CDR2 as SASEGT. The CDR3 is CASSEQGGSYNEQFF. The CDR3 DNA is TGTGCCAGCAGTGAGCAGGGAGGCTCCTACAATGAGCAGTTCTTC.

V is TRBV28 and J is TRBJ2-7, with 9 bases identical to TRBD2. The trim removed 2 bases at V and 4 bases at J, leaving 6 bases unmatched. Germline loops: CDR1 MDHEN, CDR2 SYDVKM. The CDR3 extends over 15 amino acids. The CDR3 spells CASSLSLAGRYEQYF. CDR3 nucleotides: TGTGCCAGCAGTTTAAGCCTAGCGGGACGGTACGAGCAGTACTTC.

This chain connects TRBV18 to TRBJ2-7, with TRBD1 identical over 10 bases. The junction had 12 bases not matched to a gene; V was cut back by 5 bases and J by 11 bases. There are 14 residues in the CDR3. Germline V gene data show CDR1 as KGHSH and CDR2 as LQKENI. The CDR3 nucleotides read TGTGCCAGCTCAAGGGACAGGGGCGCCTCGGGAGAGTACTTC. It encodes CASSRDRGASGEYF.

J is TRBJ1-4 and V is TRBV15, with 7 bases fitting TRBD1. The CDR3 covers 15 residues. Per the germline V gene, CDR1 is LNHNV and CDR2 is YYDKDF (reference sequence). J was trimmed by 5 bases and V by 0 bases; bases with no gene match: 3. The CDR3 coding sequence is TGTGCCACCAGCAGAGATCCAGGGGGAAATGAAAAACTGTTTTTT. Translated: CATSRDPGGNEKLFF.

This clone was seen only once. The chain employs TRBV7-2 and TRBJ2-1; D call uncertain. CDR1 is SGHTA, CDR2 FQGNSA, per germline. V lost 0 bases and J lost 0, with 6 bases in between. The CDR3 loop spans 15 amino acids. As DNA, the CDR3 is TGTGCCAGCAGCTTAGCGTTGAGCTCCTACAATGAGCAGTTCTTC. Protein sequence: CASSLALSSYNEQFF. Full variable domain (remainder filled in from reference TRBV7-2 and TRBJ2-1): GAGVSQSPSNKVTEKGKDVELRCDPISGHTALYWYRQSLGQGLEFLIYFQGNSAPDKSGLPSDRFSAERTGGSVSTLTIQRTQQEDSAVYLCASSLALSSYNEQFFGPGTRLTVL.

The CDR3 DNA sequence: TGCGCCAGCACCCAGGTTAGCGGGGTAACAGATACGCAGTATTTT. This gives the protein CASTQVSGVTDTQYF. The chain employs TRBV5-1 and TRBJ2-3; 8 nucleotides match TRBD2. Losses at the gene ends were 6 bases for V and 3 bases for J; bases not matched to a gene: 9. The CDR3 runs to 15 residues. Germline V gene sequence: CDR1 SGHRS, CDR2 YFSETQ.

V and J are TRBV25-1 and TRBJ2-5, with a tentative D call TRBD2 (6 bases). CDR1 and CDR2 from the germline V gene are MGHDK and SYGVNS. V lost 3 bases and J lost 5, with 10 bases in between. This CDR3 contains 13 residues. CDR3 loop: CASSDSGRETQYF. The CDR3 nucleotides are TGTGCCAGCAGTGACTCAGGGAGGGAGACCCAGTACTTC.

The J gene is TRBJ2-7, the V gene TRBV21-1; TRBD1, the table's D call, was not compared with the DNA. TRBV21-1 represents a pseudogene. The CDR3 is 16 amino acids. Here the CDR3 reads CASTGQGVPSSYEQYF. The CDR3 DNA reads as TGTGCCAGCACTGGACAAGGCGTTCCGAGCTCCTACGAGCAGTACTTC.

With regard to this clone: Additional DNA sequences in this sample encode the identical CDR3. CDR3 region: CASSGRGSEQYF. CDR3 DNA sequence: TGTGCCAGCAGCGGCAGGGGTTCCGAGCAGTACTTC. V and J are TRBV11-3 and TRBJ2-7, with a tentative D call TRBD1 (6 bases). Looked up from germline, CDR1 is SGHNT and CDR2 is YENEEA. The CDR3 runs to 12 residues. Trimming pared 5 bases from V and 6 bases from J, leaving 11 bases between. Together with reference TRBV11-3 and TRBJ2-7, the CDR3 gives the full variable domain: EAGVVQSPRYKIIEKKQPVAFWCNPISGHNTLYWYLQNLGQGPELLIRYENEEAVDDSQLPKDRFSAERLKGVDSTLKIQPAELGDSAVYLCASSGRGSEQYFGPGTRLTVT.

V is TRBV5-1 and J is TRBJ1-2; no reliable D call. Trimming took 0 bases from V and 1 from J, leaving 10 bases between them. This CDR3 spans 15 amino acids. Germline V gene sequence: CDR1 SGHRS, CDR2 YFSETQ. The CDR3 DNA follows: TGCGCCAGCAGCTTGGATGGGCAGCTTAACTATGGCTACACCTTC. Translated: CASSLDGQLNYGYTF.

The chain employs TRBV7-9 and TRBJ2-7; 11 nucleotides align to TRBD1. CDR3 length: 13 amino acids. Germline values: CDR1 SEHNR, CDR2 FQNEAQ (reference sequence). V was clipped by 3 bases and J by 6 bases; unmatched bases: 1. CDR3 loop: CASSFGTGGEQYF. DNA for the CDR3: TGTGCCAGCAGCTTCGGGACAGGGGGCGAGCAGTACTTC.

This chain links TRBV11-3 with TRBJ2-1; D is perhaps TRBD1 (6 bases). V shed 5 bases and J shed 0 bases, with 17 bases lying between them. The germline V gene has CDR1 SGHNT and CDR2 YENEEA. There are 17 residues in the CDR3. For the CDR3, the DNA is TGTGCCAGCAGCCCTGGGGCAGGGGCCCCCTCCTACAATGAGCAGTTCTTC. Its protein is CASSPGAGAPSYNEQFF.

The DNA of the CDR3 is TGTGCCAGCAGTGAAGCCACGACAGGGGTTAATGAAAAACTGTTTTTT. This gives the protein CASSEATTGVNEKLFF. This chain uses TRBV6-1 with TRBJ1-4; 8 bases line up with TRBD1. The V gene end was trimmed by 0 bases and the J gene end by 4 bases; junction bases not matched to a gene: 4. CDR1 is MNHNS, CDR2 SASEGT, per germline. The length of the CDR3 is 16 residues.

The chain carries TRBV7-9 and TRBJ1-1; 8 bases align to TRBD1. Per germline, CDR1 SEHNR and CDR2 FQNEAQ (reference sequence). J lost 6 bases, V lost 7 bases, and 19 bases had no gene match. The CDR3 sequence is 17 residues long. The CDR3 nucleotides read TGTGCCAGCATCCAAGGGGAAGAGACAGGGGAAGAATCTGAAGCTTTCTTT. Its protein product is CASIQGEETGEESEAFF.

The genes are TRBV19 and TRBJ1-5, with 9 nucleotides matching TRBD1. This CDR3 has 16 amino acids. V was clipped by 5 bases and J by 5 bases; unmatched bases: 10. Per the germline V gene, CDR1 is LNHDA and CDR2 is SQIVND (reference sequence). The CDR3 sequence is CASSSSGQGRHQPQHF. CDR3 sequence (DNA): TGTGCCAGTAGTTCCTCGGGACAGGGAAGGCATCAGCCCCAGCATTTT.

J is TRBJ1-2 and V is TRBV11-2; a possible D gene is TRBD1 (5 bases). Germline V gene sequence: CDR1 SGHAT, CDR2 FQNNGV. The CDR3 is 13 amino acids. Between the trimmed V and J ends, which lost 5 bases and 2 bases, there was a span of 9 bases. DNA for the CDR3: TGTGCCAGCAGCGAAGACAGAAACTATGGCTACACCTTC. Its protein product is CASSEDRNYGYTF. Combining the CDR3 with reference TRBV11-2 and TRBJ1-2 gives the whole variable domain EAGVAQSPRYKIIEKRQSVAFWCNPISGHATLYWYQQILGQGPKLLIQFQNNGVVDDSQLPKDRFSAERLKGVDSTLKIQPAKLEDSAVYLCASSEDRNYGYTFGSGTRLTVV.

V is TRBV28 and J is TRBJ2-7; 8 bases match TRBD2. V dropped 4 bases and J dropped 3; count of bases not matched to a gene: 11. CDR3 size: 16 residues. CDR1 and CDR2 from the germline V gene are MDHEN and SYDVKM. CDR3 region: CASSSLGLAGFYEQYF. The CDR3 DNA reads as TGTGCCAGCAGTTCTCTTGGGTTAGCGGGGTTCTACGAGCAGTACTTC.